This T cell receptor (beta chain) is from a study of cytomegalovirus exposure and HLA in healthy donors. Overall study context: A subsequent analysis stated that the roughly 120 validation repertoires were run on the same platform as the approximately 610 first-cohort repertoires.

The germline V and J ends were trimmed by 7 bases and 5 bases, with 15 bases remaining between them. Germline V gives CDR1 SQVTM, CDR2 ANQGSEA. The CDR3 length is 13 residues. Donors were drawn from the approximately 120-subject validation cohort, separate from the approximately 670-subject first cohort. Profiling relied on immunoSEQ multiplex PCR, and the TCRdb table lists in-frame clones only, not all of them. This table has 150,000 to 200,000 clones, approximately 81% appearing once. This clone was found once. Sequencing was done on a sample of PBMCs. The source of this sequence is a man between 18 and 35 years old in good health and CMV-seropositive. The chain joins TRBV29-1 to TRBJ2-1, with D possibly being TRBD2 (6 bases). For the CDR3, the DNA is TGCAGCGCGGTAGCGGTCAATAACAATGAGCAGTTCTTC. It translates to CSAVAVNNNEQFF.